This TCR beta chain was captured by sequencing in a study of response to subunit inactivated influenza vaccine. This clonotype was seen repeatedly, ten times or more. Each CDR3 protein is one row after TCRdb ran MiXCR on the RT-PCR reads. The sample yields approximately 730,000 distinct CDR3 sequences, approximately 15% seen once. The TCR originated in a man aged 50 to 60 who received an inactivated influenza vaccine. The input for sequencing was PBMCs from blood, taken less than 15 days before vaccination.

The CDR3 protein is CASSLEGLSTETQYF. The CDR3 DNA is TGTGCCAGCAGCTTAGAGGGACTATCTACGGAGACCCAGTACTTC. The chain combines TRBV7-8 with TRBJ2-5; 7 nucleotides align to TRBD2. The germline V gene encodes CDR1 SGHVS and CDR2 FQNEAQ. Trimming at V came to 1 base and at J to 5 bases, leaving 7 bases not matched to a gene. The CDR3 runs 15 residues. Looking up the rest from reference TRBV7-8 and TRBJ2-5 gives the full variable domain: GAGVSQSPRYKVAKRGQDVALRCDPISGHVSLFWYQQALGQGPEFLTYFQNEAQLDKSGLPSDRFFAERPEGSVSTLKIQRTQQEDSAVYLCASSLEGLSTETQYFGPGTRLLVL.